This T cell receptor beta chain was recorded in a study of response to subunit inactivated influenza vaccine. Broader study findings: After each seasonal influenza vaccination, few new T cells are recruited, the authors suggested.

MiXCR, run by TCRdb on the RT-PCR reads, gives a single entry per CDR3 protein. The sample comprises 450,000 to 600,000 distinct CDR3 sequences, less than 8% of which are singletons, and 10% to 15% rests with the top ten. Only a few counts were recorded for this clonotype. Antigen unknown. Germline loops: CDR1 SGHTA, CDR2 FQGNSA. J lost 5 bases, V lost 5 bases, and 10 bases had no gene match. The CDR3 covers 15 residues. The TCR comes from a man aged 50 to 69 who received an inactivated influenza vaccine. The chain has TRBV7-2 and TRBJ2-3; 7 positions match TRBD1. Sequences were derived from PBMCs from blood, sampled around 25 months after vaccination. The CDR3 loop is CASSKQTGSGDTQYF. As DNA, the CDR3 is TGTGCCAGCAGCAAACAGACAGGGAGTGGAGATACGCAGTATTTT.